The 5 T cell receptor beta chains below come from one sample, sequenced in a study of blood T cell repertoires in COVID-19 (dated by TCRdb to about 2020). Library preparation employed the immunoSEQ multiplex PCR assay. TCRdb provides this immuneACCESS table in a form limited to in-frame rearrangements. Some clones are lacking; in checked studies, under half of them reflect an unresolved V gene, and why the rest are absent is not known. For this sample there are about 200,000 clones; just under 85% appear just once. The ten top clones hold 6.9% of the sample. Sequenced input: peripheral blood. Receptors originate from a human donor with acute or convalescent COVID-19. The donor label of this sample is uncertain.

V usage is TRBV25-1 and J usage is TRBJ2-5; a possible D gene is TRBD2 (5 bases). V was trimmed by 5 bases and J by 5 bases, leaving 21 bases between them. Germline V gives CDR1 MGHDK, CDR2 SYGVNS. This CDR3 is built from 16 residues. DNA for the CDR3: TGTGCCAGCAGTATCAAGCTAGCTAACTTTAGGGAGACCCAGTACTTC. Translated: CASSIKLANFRETQYF.

V is TRBV3-1 (or the pseudogene TRBV3-2) and J is TRBJ2-5; TRBD1 matches 9 bases. V was pared by 3 bases and J by 4 bases, with 9 bases of the junction left unmatched. This CDR3 is built from 16 residues. From germline, CDR1 is LGHDT and CDR2 YNNKEL (reference sequence). The CDR3 reads CASSQIQGAGGETQYF. The CDR3, as DNA: TGTGCCAGCAGCCAGATACAGGGGGCAGGGGGAGAGACCCAGTACTTC.

CDR3: CASSLDVRGPDYGYTF. The CDR3 DNA follows: TGTGCCAGCAGCTTAGACGTCAGGGGGCCGGACTATGGCTACACCTTC. The chain couples TRBV5-4 to TRBJ1-2; 8 bases match TRBD1. CDR1 is SGHNT and CDR2 is YYREEE in the germline V gene (reference sequence). The CDR3 covers 16 residues. Germline trimming cut 2 bases from V and 3 bases from J; bases unmatched to any gene: 9.

Regarding this clone: Other DNA variants within this sample encode the same CDR3. The rearrangement uses TRBV7-9 and TRBJ1-1; maybe TRBD1 (6 bases). The V gene's germline CDR1 is SEHNR and CDR2 FQNEAQ (reference sequence). CDR3 size: 13 residues. Between the trimmed V and J ends, which lost 3 bases and 6 bases, there was a span of 11 bases. CDR3 protein: CASSFSSGAEAFF. In nucleotides, the CDR3 is TGTGCCAGCAGCTTTTCCTCAGGGGCTGAAGCTTTCTTT.

This chain connects TRBV10-3 to TRBJ2-2, with a weak D call TRBD2 (5 bases). Germline values: CDR1 ENHRY, CDR2 SYGVKD. V shed 10 bases and J shed 1 base, with 13 bases lying between them. This CDR3 has 14 residues. CDR3: CASHLRENTGELFF. In DNA form, the CDR3 reads TGTGCCAGCCACCTCCGGGAGAACACCGGGGAGCTGTTTTTT.